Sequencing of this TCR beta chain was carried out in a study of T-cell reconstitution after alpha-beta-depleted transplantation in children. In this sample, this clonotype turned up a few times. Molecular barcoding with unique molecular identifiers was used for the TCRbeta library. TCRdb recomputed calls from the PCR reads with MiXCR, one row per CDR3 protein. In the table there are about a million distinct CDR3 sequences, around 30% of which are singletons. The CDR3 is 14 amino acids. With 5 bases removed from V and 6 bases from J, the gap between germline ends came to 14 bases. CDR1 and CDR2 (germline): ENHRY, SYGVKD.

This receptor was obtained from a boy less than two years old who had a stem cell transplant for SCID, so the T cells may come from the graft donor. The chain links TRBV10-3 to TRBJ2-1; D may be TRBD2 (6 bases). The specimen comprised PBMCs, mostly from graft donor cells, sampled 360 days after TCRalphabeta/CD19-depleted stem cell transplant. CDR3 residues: CAISRDGGGNEQFF. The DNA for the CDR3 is TGTGCCATCAGTCGAGACGGGGGAGGCAATGAGCAGTTCTTC.